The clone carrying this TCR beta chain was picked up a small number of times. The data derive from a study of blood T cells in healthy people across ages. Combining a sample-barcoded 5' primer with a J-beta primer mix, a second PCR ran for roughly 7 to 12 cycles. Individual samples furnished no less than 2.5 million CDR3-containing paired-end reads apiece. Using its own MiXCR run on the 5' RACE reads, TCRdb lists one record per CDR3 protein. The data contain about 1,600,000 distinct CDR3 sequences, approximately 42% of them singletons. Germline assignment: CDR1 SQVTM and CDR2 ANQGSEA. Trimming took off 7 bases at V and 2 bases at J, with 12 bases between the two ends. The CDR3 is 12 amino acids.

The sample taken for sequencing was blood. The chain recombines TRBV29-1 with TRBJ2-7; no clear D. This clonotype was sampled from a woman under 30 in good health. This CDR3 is CSAGSLPYEQYF. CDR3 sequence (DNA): TGCAGCGCCGGGTCCCTCCCCTACGAGCAGTACTTC.